Described below is a single TCR beta chain sequence and its context. Its specificity is unknown. The data stem from a study of cytomegalovirus exposure and HLA in healthy donors. The CDR3 consists of 16 residues. The V gene end was trimmed by 1 base and the J gene end by 4 bases; junction bases not matched to a gene: 3. CDR1 LGHNA and CDR2 YSLEER come from the germline V gene. General study results and limits: It was assumed in the presence/absence analyses that sequencing depth was roughly uniform across donors. Common viral pathogens (according to a later analysis) appeared linked to several of the most significant clusters. Reportedly, TCR beta sequences accurately predicted HLA-A and HLA-B alleles in most subjects. Later analysis reportedly placed an Asian-associated ancestry cluster below the roughly 680-donor mean in N-insertions.

Primers: 60 Vbeta forward and 13 Jbeta reverse. The data were produced by immunoSEQ multiplex PCR, yet TCRdb's version contains in-frame clones alone and is incomplete. This table holds roughly 120,000 clones. The chain links TRBV4-3 to TRBJ2-1; TRBD2 agrees at 11 bases. The sequencing sample was made of PBMCs. This sequence originates from a man aged 25-40 years in good health and CMV-seronegative. CDR3 in DNA: TGCGCCAGCAGCCAAGTAGCGGGAGGGCTTTACAATGAGCAGTTCTTC. It is translated as CASSQVAGGLYNEQFF.